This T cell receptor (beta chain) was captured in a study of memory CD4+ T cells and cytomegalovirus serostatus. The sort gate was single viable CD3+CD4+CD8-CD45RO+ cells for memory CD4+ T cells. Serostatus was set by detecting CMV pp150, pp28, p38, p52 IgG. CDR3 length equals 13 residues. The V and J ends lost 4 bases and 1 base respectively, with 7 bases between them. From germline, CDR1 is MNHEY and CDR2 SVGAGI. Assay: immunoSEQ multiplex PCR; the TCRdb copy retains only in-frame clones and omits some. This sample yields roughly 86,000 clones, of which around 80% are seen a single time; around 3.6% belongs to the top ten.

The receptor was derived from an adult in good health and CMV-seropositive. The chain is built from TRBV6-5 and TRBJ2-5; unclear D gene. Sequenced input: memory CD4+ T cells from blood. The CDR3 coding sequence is TGTGCCAGCAGTTCACCCCCCCAAGAGACCCAGTACTTC. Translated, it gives CASSSPPQETQYF.